This T cell receptor beta chain stems from a study of T cells in women clearing cervical HPV infection. Study overall: Women with histologically confirmed HPV16-related CIN3 or worse, 2 with invasive cancer, served as cases. Blood came at first lesion visit for cases, post-clearance for controls.

Germline V gene sequence: CDR1 SGHRS, CDR2 YFSETQ. The CDR3 sequence is 14 residues long. V lost 4 bases to trimming and J lost 1 base; unmatched junction nucleotides: 2. Genomic DNA, averaging roughly 1,200 ng per sample, yielded TCR beta CDR3 via immunoSEQ. Assay used: immunoSEQ multiplex PCR; TCRdb lists only in-frame clones, some missing. The sample's table shows tens of thousands of clones. To note about this clone: Its antigen is unidentified. The CDR3 extends 3 residues past the end of the read, so its final part is completed from the germline J gene.

Whole-study findings and limits: Cases and controls were distinguished at AUC about 0.8 by richness and V genes.

The chain links TRBV5-1 to TRBJ1-1; 9 bases are a match to TRBD1. Specimen: blood buffy coat. The TCR originated in a woman aged 18-70 years with a cervical HPV16 infection that either progressed to CIN3+ or cleared (not recorded which). CDR3 loop: CASSTGQGNTEAFF. The DNA read from the CDR3 is TGCGCCAGCAGCACGGGACAGGGGAACACTGAA. The full variable domain, completed using reference TRBV5-1 and TRBJ1-1, is KAGVTQTPRYLIKTRGQQVTLSCSPISGHRSVSWYQQTPGQGLQFLFEYFSETQRNKGNFPGRFSGRQFSNSRSEMNVSTLELGDSALYLCASSTGQGNTEAFFGQGTRLTVV.